These T cell receptor beta chains were read from a single sample in a study of blood T cell repertoires in COVID-19. Repertoires were generated with immunoSEQ multiplex PCR, while TCRdb's copy carries only in-frame clones and drops some. This table holds around 220,000 clones, roughly 80% found once. Sequenced material: peripheral blood. Receptor source: a woman of 80 years or more with acute or convalescent COVID-19. Each CDR3 is given with its conserved first and last residue. The D gene is left open where the match is weak. Some rows mark clone size as missing; the rest say once, few, many or name a class of expanded clone.

d_gene	v_gene	j_gene	abundance	CDR3aa	CDR3nt
.	TRBV2	TRBJ1-2	once	CASAGETYGYTF	TGTGCCAGCGCAGGGGAGACCTATGGCTACACCTTC
TRBD2	TRBV30	TRBJ2-7	once	CAWSPGLAASYEQYF	TGTGCCTGGAGCCCCGGACTAGCGGCCTCCTACGAGCAGTACTTC
TRBD1	TRBV5-6	TRBJ1-1	.	CASSLQGGTEAFF	TGTGCCAGCAGCTTACAGGGGGGCACTGAAGCTTTCTTT
.	TRBV4-3	TRBJ2-4	.	CASSQDLGGLAKNIQYF	TGCGCCAGCAGCCAAGATCTTGGGGGACTAGCCAAAAACATTCAGTACTTC
TRBD1	TRBV3-1/TRBV3-2	TRBJ2-7	.	CASTSTGYEQYF	TGTGCCAGCACCTCGACAGGGTACGAGCAGTACTTC
TRBD1	TRBV30	TRBJ2-4	.	CAWSEPRGAKNIQYF	TGTGCCTGGAGTGAACCCAGGGGGGCCAAAAACATTCAGTACTTC
.	TRBV6-5	TRBJ2-7	few	CAIRVYQSSYEQYF	TGTGCCATCCGGGTCTATCAGAGCTCCTACGAGCAGTACTTC
TRBD2	TRBV10-1	TRBJ2-5	.	CASRLGWLAGETQYF	TGCGCCAGCAGGTTGGGCTGGCTAGCGGGAGAGACCCAGTACTTC
TRBD1	TRBV7-2	TRBJ1-1	few	CASSLRLDRSEAFF	TGTGCCAGCAGCTTAAGGTTGGACAGGTCTGAAGCTTTCTTT
TRBD1	TRBV6-5	TRBJ1-6	.	CASSRQGSNSPLHF	TGTGCCAGCAGTCGACAGGGCTCTAATTCACCCCTCCACTTT
TRBD1	TRBV15	TRBJ2-3	.	CATSRTDRVTSTDTQYF	TGTGCCACCAGCAGGACCGACAGGGTCACTAGCACAGATACGCAGTATTTT
TRBD2	TRBV28	TRBJ2-7	.	CASSSGLAGVHEQYF	TGTGCCAGCAGTTCAGGACTAGCGGGAGTTCACGAGCAGTACTTC
TRBD2	TRBV30	TRBJ2-2	.	CAWRTLGLAGTGELFF	TGTGCCTGGAGGACCCTGGGACTAGCGGGAACCGGGGAGCTGTTTTTT
.	TRBV9	TRBJ2-5	once	CASSTHGNQETQYF	TGTGCCAGCAGCACCCACGGGAACCAAGAGACCCAGTACTTC
.	TRBV29-1	TRBJ2-5	.	CSVGSLVETQYF	TGCAGCGTGGGCAGCCTTGTAGAGACCCAGTACTTC
.	TRBV6-5	TRBJ1-4	once	CASAQGSTNEKLFF	TGTGCCAGCGCACAGGGCTCAACTAATGAAAAACTGTTTTTT
.	TRBV29-1	TRBJ2-3	.	CSAEPSTDTQYF	TGCAGCGCCGAGCCAAGCACAGATACGCAGTATTTT
TRBD1	TRBV6-5	TRBJ1-1	.	CASSNRGNTEAFF	TGTGCCAGCAGTAACAGGGGGAACACTGAAGCTTTCTTT
TRBD1	TRBV2	TRBJ2-5	.	CASSRDRGREETQYF	TGTGCCAGCAGTAGGGACAGGGGGCGTGAAGAGACCCAGTACTTC
TRBD2	TRBV4-2	TRBJ2-1	few	CASSQGVLAGVSYNEQFF	TGTGCCAGCAGCCAAGGAGTCCTAGCGGGAGTATCGTACAATGAGCAGTTCTTC
.	TRBV27	TRBJ2-7	.	CASRAQGGTYEQYF	TGTGCCAGCAGAGCTCAGGGGGGTACCTACGAGCAGTACTTC
.	TRBV6-5	TRBJ1-6	.	CASTRGLSNSPLHF	TGTGCCAGCACAAGGGGCCTGAGTAATTCACCCCTCCACTTT
TRBD1	TRBV6-5	TRBJ2-7	.	CASRGGTGRLYEQYF	TGTGCCAGCAGAGGAGGGACAGGGAGGCTGTACGAGCAGTACTTC
TRBD2	TRBV6-2/TRBV6-3	TRBJ2-7	few	CASRPPSGIYEQYF	TGTGCCAGCAGGCCTCCTAGCGGGATCTACGAGCAGTACTTC
TRBD2	TRBV28	TRBJ2-3	.	CASSTRTSGPDTQYF	TGTGCCAGCAGTACCCGGACTAGCGGGCCGGATACGCAGTATTTT
.	TRBV7-2	TRBJ1-3	.	CASSPGFSGNTIYF	TGTGCCAGCAGCCCAGGATTCTCTGGAAACACCATATATTTT
TRBD1	TRBV9	TRBJ1-1	.	CASSARTGVGTEAFF	TGTGCCAGCAGCGCAAGGACAGGGGTCGGAACTGAAGCTTTCTTT
.	TRBV11-3	TRBJ2-7	.	CASSLDGGGGNYEQYF	TGTGCCAGCAGCTTAGACGGGGGAGGAGGGAACTACGAGCAGTACTTC
TRBD2	TRBV9	TRBJ2-5	.	CASSAITGGETQYF	TGTGCCAGCAGCGCGATTACGGGGGGGGAGACCCAGTACTTC
TRBD1	TRBV6-5	TRBJ1-2	.	CASRGDRGYGYTF	TGTGCCAGCAGGGGGGACAGGGGCTATGGCTACACCTTC
.	TRBV29-1	TRBJ1-1	.	CSVGRTGEAFF	TGCAGCGTGGGGCGAACAGGGGAAGCTTTCTTT
.	TRBV5-1	TRBJ1-2	.	CASSPVGGITLYGYTF	TGCGCCAGCAGCCCGGTGGGGGGGATAACTCTCTATGGCTACACCTTC
TRBD1	TRBV10-3	TRBJ1-3	few	CATGGLGNTIYF	TGTGCCACAGGGGGCCTTGGAAACACCATATATTTT
.	TRBV9	TRBJ2-3	.	CASSVDSSAVADTQYF	TGTGCCAGCAGCGTAGATTCCTCAGCGGTCGCAGATACGCAGTATTTT
TRBD1	TRBV6-6	TRBJ2-7	.	CASSQRDRGHSYEQYF	TGTGCCAGCAGTCAGAGAGACAGGGGGCACTCCTACGAGCAGTACTTC
TRBD1	TRBV19	TRBJ1-3	.	CASRGVGQASGNTIYF	TGTGCCAGTAGGGGCGTAGGACAGGCCTCTGGAAACACCATATATTTT
.	TRBV3-1/TRBV3-2	TRBJ2-6	.	CASSQDNSGANVLTF	TGTGCCAGCAGCCAAGATAACTCTGGGGCCAACGTCCTGACTTTC
TRBD2	TRBV11-2	TRBJ2-5	many	CASSRSGGGQTQYF	TGTGCCAGCAGCCGGAGCGGGGGCGGACAGACCCAGTACTTC
.	TRBV19	TRBJ2-3	.	CASSIPNAGTDTQYF	TGTGCCAGTAGTATCCCCAATGCGGGGACAGATACGCAGTATTTT
TRBD2	TRBV6-4	TRBJ2-1	.	CASSASGGNYNEQFF	TGTGCCAGCAGTGCAAGCGGGGGGAACTACAATGAGCAGTTCTTC
.	TRBV6-5	TRBJ1-2	.	CASSYSADADYGYTF	TGTGCCAGCAGTTACTCGGCCGATGCCGACTATGGCTACACCTTC
TRBD1	TRBV4-2	TRBJ2-3	.	CASSQDPTGTPDTQYF	TGTGCCAGCAGCCAAGACCCGACAGGGACGCCAGATACGCAGTATTTT
TRBD2	TRBV2	TRBJ2-2	.	CASTERASGGTTGELFF	TGTGCCAGCACCGAGAGGGCTAGCGGGGGAACCACCGGGGAGCTGTTTTTT
TRBD1	TRBV10-1	TRBJ2-7	.	CASRFPGTGGKEQYF	TGCGCCAGCAGATTTCCCGGGACAGGGGGCAAGGAGCAGTACTTC
TRBD2	TRBV19	TRBJ2-5	.	CASSVSGAGYETQYF	TGTGCCAGTAGTGTCTCCGGAGCGGGGTATGAGACCCAGTACTTC
TRBD1	TRBV6-2/TRBV6-3	TRBJ2-1	.	CASSYSYTGAVGQFF	TGTGCCAGCAGTTACTCATACACAGGGGCCGTCGGGCAGTTCTTC
TRBD1	TRBV7-3	TRBJ1-2	.	CASSPQGGEGYGYTF	TGTGCCAGCAGCCCACAGGGGGGTGAGGGCTATGGCTACACCTTC
TRBD2	TRBV28	TRBJ2-7	.	CASSFGLVYEQYF	TGTGCCAGCAGTTTCGGACTAGTCTACGAGCAGTACTTC
TRBD1	TRBV7-9	TRBJ2-3	once	CASSLTQGNTQYF	TGTGCCAGCAGCTTAACACAGGGGAATACGCAGTATTTT
TRBD1	TRBV5-1	TRBJ1-1	once	CASSLEGAGTEAFF	TGCGCCAGCAGCTTGGAGGGGGCCGGCACTGAAGCTTTCTTT
TRBD2	TRBV6-5	TRBJ2-5	many	CASSRTSGETQYF	TGTGCCAGCAGTCGGACTAGCGGAGAGACCCAGTACTTC
TRBD1	TRBV29-1	TRBJ1-2	once	CSAGTATNYGYTF	TGCAGCGCGGGGACAGCTACTAACTATGGCTACACCTTC
.	TRBV7-2	TRBJ1-1	.	CASSLQGFNTEAFF	TGTGCCAGCAGCCTCCAGGGCTTTAACACTGAAGCTTTCTTT
.	TRBV6-4	TRBJ1-1	.	CASSDGDFMNTEAFF	TGTGCCAGCAGTGACGGGGACTTTATGAACACTGAAGCTTTCTTT